These 5 T cell receptor beta chains share one sample of origin, sequenced in a study of blood T cell repertoires in COVID-19. Here immunoSEQ multiplex PCR was the method, and the copy in TCRdb shows in-frame clones only, minus some. Of approximately 67,000 clones in the sample, around 90% were seen once. Specimen: peripheral blood. The receptor source for this set is an older woman with active COVID-19.

The chain's CDR3 is CASSILPGTGSGELFF. The DNA for the CDR3 is TGTGCCAGTAGTATATTACCCGGGACAGGGTCCGGGGAGCTGTTTTTT. The chain recombines TRBV19 with TRBJ2-2; 9 bases are a match to TRBD1. Germline V lookup: CDR1 LNHDA, CDR2 SQIVND (reference sequence). The length of the CDR3 is 16 residues. V was pared by 2 bases and J by 6 bases, with 7 bases of the junction left unmatched.

The chain has TRBV24-1 and TRBJ2-2, with D perhaps matching TRBD2 (6 bases). Per the germline V gene, CDR1 is KGHDR and CDR2 is SFDVKD. The CDR3 totals 17 residues. V was trimmed by 3 bases and J by 5 bases, leaving 18 bases between them. This CDR3 reads CATSDPRDSLGTGELFF. The CDR3, as DNA: TGTGCCACCAGTGATCCGCGGGACTCTCTTGGGACCGGGGAGCTGTTTTTT.

This chain links TRBV5-6 with TRBJ2-1; the match to TRBD1 covers 8 bases. This CDR3 spans 14 amino acids. V gave up 1 base and J gave up 13 bases; unmatched junction bases: 10. Germline CDR1 SGHDT, CDR2 YYEEEE. Here the CDR3 DNA reads TGTGCCAGCAGCTTGAAACCCTTTGGACAGGGACAGTTCTTC. Translation: CASSLKPFGQGQFF. Filled out from reference TRBV5-6 and TRBJ2-1, the complete variable domain reads DAGVTQSPTHLIKTRGQQVTLRCSPKSGHDTVSWYQQALGQGPQFIFQYYEEEERQRGNFPDRFSGHQFPNYSSELNVNALLLGDSALYLCASSLKPFGQGQFFGPGTRLTVL.

V is TRBV4-1 and J is TRBJ2-1, with TRBD2 identical over 9 bases. This CDR3 contains 17 residues. CDR1 MGHRA and CDR2 YSYEKL come from the germline V gene. The trim removed 1 base at V and 1 base at J, leaving 5 bases unmatched. CDR3 residues: CASSQAPSGISYNEQFF. CDR3 in DNA: TGCGCCAGCAGCCAAGCTCCTAGCGGGATATCCTACAATGAGCAGTTCTTC.

V usage is TRBV19 and J usage is TRBJ1-5, with D tentatively TRBD1 (5 bases). Trimming removed 8 bases at V and 5 bases at J, with 10 bases between. The CDR3 extends over 12 amino acids. CDR1 and CDR2 from the germline V gene are LNHDA and SQIVND (reference sequence). For the CDR3, the DNA is TGTGCCAGTTGTTGGGGGGATCAGCCCCAGCATTTT. Residues: CASCWGDQPQHF.